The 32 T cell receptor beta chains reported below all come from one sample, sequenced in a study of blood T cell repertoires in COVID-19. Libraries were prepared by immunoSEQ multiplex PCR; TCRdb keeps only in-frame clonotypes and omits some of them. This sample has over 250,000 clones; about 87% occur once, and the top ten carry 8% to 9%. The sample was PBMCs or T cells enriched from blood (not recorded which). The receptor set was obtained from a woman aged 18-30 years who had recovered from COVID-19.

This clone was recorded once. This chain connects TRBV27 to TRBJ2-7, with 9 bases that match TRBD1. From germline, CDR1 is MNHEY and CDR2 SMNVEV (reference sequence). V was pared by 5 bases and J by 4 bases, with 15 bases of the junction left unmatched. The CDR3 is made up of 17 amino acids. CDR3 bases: TGTGCCAGCAGTCAAGATCCGACCACAGGGGGCAGGTACGAGCAGTACTTC. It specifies CASSQDPTTGGRYEQYF.

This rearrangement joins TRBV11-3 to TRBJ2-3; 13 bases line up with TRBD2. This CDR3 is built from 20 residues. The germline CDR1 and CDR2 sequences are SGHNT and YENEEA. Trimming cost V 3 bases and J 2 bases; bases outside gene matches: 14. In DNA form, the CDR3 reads TGTGCCAGCAGCTTGCACTTGTATCTCGGGACTAGCGGGGCCACAGATACGCAGTATTTT. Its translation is CASSLHLYLGTSGATDTQYF.

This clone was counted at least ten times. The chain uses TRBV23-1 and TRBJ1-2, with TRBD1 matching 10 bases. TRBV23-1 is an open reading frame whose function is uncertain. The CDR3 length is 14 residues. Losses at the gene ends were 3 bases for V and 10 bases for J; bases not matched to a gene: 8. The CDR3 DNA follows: TGCGCCAGCAGTCACAATCCGGGACAGGGGACCTACACCTTC. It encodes CASSHNPGQGTYTF.

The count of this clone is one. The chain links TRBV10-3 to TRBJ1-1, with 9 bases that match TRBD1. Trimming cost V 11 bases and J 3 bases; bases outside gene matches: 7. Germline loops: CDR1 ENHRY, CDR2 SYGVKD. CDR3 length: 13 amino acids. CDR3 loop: CASNRGQDTEAFF. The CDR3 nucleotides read TGTGCCTCCAACAGGGGGCAGGACACTGAAGCTTTCTTT.

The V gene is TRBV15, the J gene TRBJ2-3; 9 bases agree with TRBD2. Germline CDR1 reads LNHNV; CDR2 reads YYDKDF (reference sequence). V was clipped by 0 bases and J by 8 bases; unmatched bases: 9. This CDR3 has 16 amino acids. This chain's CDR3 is CATSRDPSGVIGTQYF. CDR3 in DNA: TGTGCCACCAGCAGAGATCCTAGCGGGGTTATCGGTACGCAGTATTTT. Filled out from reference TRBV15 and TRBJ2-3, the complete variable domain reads DAMVIQNPRYQVTQFGKPVTLSCSQTLNHNVMYWYQQKSSQAPKLLFHYYDKDFNNEADTPDNFQSRRPNTSFCFLDIRSPGLGDTAMYLCATSRDPSGVIGTQYFGPGTRLTVL.

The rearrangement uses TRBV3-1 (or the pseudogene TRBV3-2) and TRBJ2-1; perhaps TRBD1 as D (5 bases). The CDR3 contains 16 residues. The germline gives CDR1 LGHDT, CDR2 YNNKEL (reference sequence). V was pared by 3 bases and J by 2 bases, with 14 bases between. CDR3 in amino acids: CASSQAVVGAYNEQFF. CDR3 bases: TGTGCCAGCAGCCAGGCGGTAGTAGGGGCCTACAATGAGCAGTTCTTC.

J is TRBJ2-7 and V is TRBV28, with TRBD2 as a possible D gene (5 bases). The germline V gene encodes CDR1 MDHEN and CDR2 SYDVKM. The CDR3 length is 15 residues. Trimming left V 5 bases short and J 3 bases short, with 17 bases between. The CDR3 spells CASSAWAGGGYEQYF. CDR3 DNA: TGTGCCAGCAGTGCCTGGGCGGGTGGTGGCTACGAGCAGTACTTC.

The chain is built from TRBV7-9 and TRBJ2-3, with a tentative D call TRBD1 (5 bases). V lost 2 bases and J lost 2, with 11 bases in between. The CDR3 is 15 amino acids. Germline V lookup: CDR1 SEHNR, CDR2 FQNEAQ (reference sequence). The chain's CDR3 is CASSLQGAATDTQYF. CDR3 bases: TGTGCCAGCAGCTTACAAGGGGCTGCCACAGATACGCAGTATTTT.

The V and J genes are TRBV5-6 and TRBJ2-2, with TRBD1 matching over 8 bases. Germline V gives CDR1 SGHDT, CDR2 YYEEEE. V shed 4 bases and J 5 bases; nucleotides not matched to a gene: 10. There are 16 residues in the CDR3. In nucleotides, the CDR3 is TGTGCCAGCAGCCCAGGGGGCCGTATGGATACCGGGGAGCTGTTTTTT. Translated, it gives CASSPGGRMDTGELFF.

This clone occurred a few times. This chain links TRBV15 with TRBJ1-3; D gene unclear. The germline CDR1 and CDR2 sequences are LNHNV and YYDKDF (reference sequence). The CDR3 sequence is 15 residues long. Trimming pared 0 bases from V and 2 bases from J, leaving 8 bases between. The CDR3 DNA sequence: TGTGCCACCAGCAGAGAACGAAGCCCTGGAAACACCATATATTTT. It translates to CATSRERSPGNTIYF.

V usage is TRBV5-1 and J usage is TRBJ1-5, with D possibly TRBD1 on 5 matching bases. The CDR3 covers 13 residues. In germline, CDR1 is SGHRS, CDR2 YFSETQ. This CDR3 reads CACTEGAGQPQHF. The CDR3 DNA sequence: TGCGCATGCACGGAAGGGGCCGGTCAGCCCCAGCATTTT. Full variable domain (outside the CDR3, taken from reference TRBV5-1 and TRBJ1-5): KAGVTQTPRYLIKTRGQQVTLSCSPISGHRSVSWYQQTPGQGLQFLFEYFSETQRNKGNFPGRFSGRQFSNSRSEMNVSTLELGDSALYLCACTEGAGQPQHFGDGTRLSIL.

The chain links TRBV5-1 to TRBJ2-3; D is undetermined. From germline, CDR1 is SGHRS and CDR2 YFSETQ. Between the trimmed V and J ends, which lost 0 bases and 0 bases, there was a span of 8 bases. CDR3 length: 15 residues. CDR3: CASSLVGVSTDTQYF. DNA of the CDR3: TGCGCCAGCAGCTTGGTCGGAGTGAGCACAGATACGCAGTATTTT.

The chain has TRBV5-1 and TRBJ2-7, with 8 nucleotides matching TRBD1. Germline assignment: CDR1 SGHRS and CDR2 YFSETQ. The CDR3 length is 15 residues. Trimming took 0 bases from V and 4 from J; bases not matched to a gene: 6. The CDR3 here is CASSLVGQGSYEQYF. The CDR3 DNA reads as TGCGCCAGCAGCTTGGTAGGACAGGGCTCGTACGAGCAGTACTTC.

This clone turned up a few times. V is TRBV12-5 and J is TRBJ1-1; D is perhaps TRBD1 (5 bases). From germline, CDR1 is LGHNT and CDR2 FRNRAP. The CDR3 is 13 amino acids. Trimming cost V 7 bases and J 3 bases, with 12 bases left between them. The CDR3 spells CASAWGGDTEAFF. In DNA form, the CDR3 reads TGTGCTAGTGCCTGGGGGGGGGACACTGAAGCTTTCTTT.

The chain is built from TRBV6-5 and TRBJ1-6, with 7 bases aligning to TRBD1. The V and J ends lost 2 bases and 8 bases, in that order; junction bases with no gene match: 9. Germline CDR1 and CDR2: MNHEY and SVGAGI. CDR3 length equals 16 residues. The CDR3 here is CASSYERYRGHSPLHF. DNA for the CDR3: TGTGCCAGCAGTTACGAAAGGTACAGGGGACATTCACCCCTCCACTTT.

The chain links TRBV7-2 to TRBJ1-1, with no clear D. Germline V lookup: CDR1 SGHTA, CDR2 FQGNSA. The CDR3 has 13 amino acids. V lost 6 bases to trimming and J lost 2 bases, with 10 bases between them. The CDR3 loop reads CASSFIENTEAFF. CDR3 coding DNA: TGTGCCAGCAGTTTCATAGAAAACACTGAAGCTTTCTTT.

CDR3 nucleotide sequence: TGTGCCAGCAGCCGTGCAGGGGGCGGGCATGAAGAGACCCAGTACTTC. The encoded protein is CASSRAGGGHEETQYF. V usage is TRBV9 and J usage is TRBJ2-5; 8 bases map to TRBD1. The V gene's germline CDR1 is SGDLS and CDR2 YYNGEE. The ends lost 4 bases at V and 3 bases at J; junction bases unmatched: 11. This CDR3 is 16 amino acids long.

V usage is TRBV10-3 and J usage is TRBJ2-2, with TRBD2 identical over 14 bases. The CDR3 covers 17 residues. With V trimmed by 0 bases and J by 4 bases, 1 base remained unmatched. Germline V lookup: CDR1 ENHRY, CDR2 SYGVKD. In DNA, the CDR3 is TGTGCCATCAGTGAGTCGGGACTAGCGGGGGCCACCGGGGAGCTGTTTTTT. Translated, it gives CAISESGLAGATGELFF.

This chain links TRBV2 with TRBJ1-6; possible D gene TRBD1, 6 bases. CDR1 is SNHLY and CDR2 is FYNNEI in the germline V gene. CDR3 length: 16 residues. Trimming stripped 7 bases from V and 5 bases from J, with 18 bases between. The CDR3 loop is CASIYEQGINNSPLHF. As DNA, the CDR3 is TGTGCCAGCATTTATGAACAGGGAATAAATAATTCACCCCTCCACTTT.

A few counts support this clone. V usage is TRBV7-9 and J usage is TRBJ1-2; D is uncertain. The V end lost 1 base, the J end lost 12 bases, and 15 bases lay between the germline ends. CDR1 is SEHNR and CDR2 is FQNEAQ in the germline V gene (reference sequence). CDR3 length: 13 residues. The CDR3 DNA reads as TGTGCCAGCAGCTTAGGGACTGCTATAAGGGACACCTTC. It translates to CASSLGTAIRDTF.

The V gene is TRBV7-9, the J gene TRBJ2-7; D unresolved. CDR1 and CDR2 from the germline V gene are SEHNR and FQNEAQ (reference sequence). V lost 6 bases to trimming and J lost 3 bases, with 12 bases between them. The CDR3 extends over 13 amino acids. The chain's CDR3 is CASRPDEVYEQYF. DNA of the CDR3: TGTGCCAGCAGACCCGATGAGGTCTACGAGCAGTACTTC.

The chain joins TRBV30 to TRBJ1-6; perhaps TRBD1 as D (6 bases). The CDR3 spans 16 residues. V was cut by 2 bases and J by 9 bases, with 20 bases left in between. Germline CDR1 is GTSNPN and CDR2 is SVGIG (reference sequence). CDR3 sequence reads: CAWSPRSAGVGSPLHF. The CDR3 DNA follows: TGTGCCTGGAGTCCCAGGTCGGCAGGGGTTGGTTCACCCCTCCACTTT.

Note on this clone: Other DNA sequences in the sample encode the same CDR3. The CDR3 region has the DNA TGTGCCAGCAGCTTAGTTGCAGGAGGGTCCTACGAGCAGTACTTC. It is translated as CASSLVAGGSYEQYF. The chain employs TRBV7-2 and TRBJ2-7, with D possibly being TRBD2 (6 bases). V shed 1 base and J shed 1 base, with 11 bases lying between them. Germline V gene sequence: CDR1 SGHTA, CDR2 FQGNSA. The CDR3 sequence is 15 residues long.

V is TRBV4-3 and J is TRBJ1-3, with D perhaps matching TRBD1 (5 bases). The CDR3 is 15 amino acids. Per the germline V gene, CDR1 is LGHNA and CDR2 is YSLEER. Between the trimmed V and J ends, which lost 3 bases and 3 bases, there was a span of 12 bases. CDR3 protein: CASSHTTGVGNTIYF. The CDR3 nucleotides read TGCGCCAGCAGCCATACAACAGGAGTTGGAAACACCATATATTTT.

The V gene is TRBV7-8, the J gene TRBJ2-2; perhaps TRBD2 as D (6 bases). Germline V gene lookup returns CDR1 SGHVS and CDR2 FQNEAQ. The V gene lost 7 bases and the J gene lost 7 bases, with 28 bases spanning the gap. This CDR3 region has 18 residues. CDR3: CASTASLSLAIFGGELFF. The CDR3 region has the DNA TGTGCCAGCACCGCTTCCCTTTCACTAGCCATATTTGGCGGGGAGCTGTTTTTT.

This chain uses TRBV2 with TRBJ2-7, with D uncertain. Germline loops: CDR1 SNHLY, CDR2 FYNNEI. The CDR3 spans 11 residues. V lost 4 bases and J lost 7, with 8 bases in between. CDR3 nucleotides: TGTGCCAGCAGTGGCCCGGTGGAGCAGTACTTC. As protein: CASSGPVEQYF.

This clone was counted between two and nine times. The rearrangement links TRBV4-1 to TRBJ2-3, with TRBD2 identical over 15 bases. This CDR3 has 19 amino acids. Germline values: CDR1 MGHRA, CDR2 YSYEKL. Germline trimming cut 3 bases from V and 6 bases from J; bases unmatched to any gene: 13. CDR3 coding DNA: TGCGCCAGCAGCCACCCCGGACTAGCGGGAGGGCCCGGCATGGATACGCAGTATTTT. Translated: CASSHPGLAGGPGMDTQYF.

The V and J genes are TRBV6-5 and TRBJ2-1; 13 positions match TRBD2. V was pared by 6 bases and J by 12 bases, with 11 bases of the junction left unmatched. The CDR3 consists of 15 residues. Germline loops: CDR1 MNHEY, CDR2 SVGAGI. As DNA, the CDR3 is TGTGCCAGCAGCCCGGGACTAGCGGGGAGGCCCATGCAGTTCTTC. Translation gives CASSPGLAGRPMQFF.

CDR3 sequence reads: CASSLGDRGHHNEQFF. The CDR3 coding sequence is TGTGCCAGCAGCTTAGGGGACAGGGGGCATCACAATGAGCAGTTCTTC. V is TRBV7-9 and J is TRBJ2-1; 12 bases map to TRBD1. This CDR3 region has 16 residues. The V and J ends lost 1 base and 5 bases, in that order; junction bases with no gene match: 3. Looked up from germline, CDR1 is SEHNR and CDR2 is FQNEAQ (reference sequence).

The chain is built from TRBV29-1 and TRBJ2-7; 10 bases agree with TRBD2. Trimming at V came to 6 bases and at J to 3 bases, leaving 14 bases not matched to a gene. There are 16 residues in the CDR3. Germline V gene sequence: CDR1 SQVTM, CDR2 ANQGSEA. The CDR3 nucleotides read TGCAGCGTCCGGGGGGCCGGGACTAGCGCATTCTACGAGCAGTACTTC. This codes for CSVRGAGTSAFYEQYF.

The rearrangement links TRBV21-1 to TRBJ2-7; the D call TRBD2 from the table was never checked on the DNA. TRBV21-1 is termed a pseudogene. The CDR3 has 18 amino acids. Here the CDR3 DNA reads TGTGCCAGCAGCAAAGAATGTGTGAGCGGGAGTAGCTCCTACGAGCAGTACTTC. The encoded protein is CASSKECVSGSSSYEQYF.

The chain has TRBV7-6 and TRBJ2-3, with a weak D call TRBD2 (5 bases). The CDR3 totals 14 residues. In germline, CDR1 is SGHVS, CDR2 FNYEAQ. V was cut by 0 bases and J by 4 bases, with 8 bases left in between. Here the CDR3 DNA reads TGTGCCAGCAGCTTAGCGGGAGCTGCAGATACGCAGTATTTT. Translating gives CASSLAGAADTQYF.